The 9 T cell receptor beta chains listed next were all sequenced from one sample in a study of blood T cells in healthy people across ages. The use of a sample-barcoded 5' primer and a J-beta primer mix characterized a second PCR of about 7 to 12 cycles. TCRdb processed the 5' RACE reads anew with MiXCR; each CDR3 protein has one entry. The data show 380,000 or so distinct CDR3 sequences, with 45% to 60% seen just once and roughly 51% held by the top ten. The sequenced sample consisted of blood. The receptors stem from a man between 60 and 75 years old in good health.

The chain joins TRBV7-3 to TRBJ2-1; tentatively, D is TRBD2 (5 bases). Trimming shortened V by 3 bases and J by 2 bases, and 8 bases separated the two germline ends. This CDR3 is built from 14 residues. Germline CDR1 is SGHTA and CDR2 is FQGTGA. The CDR3 spells CASSFEGPYNEQFF. CDR3 DNA: TGTGCCAGCAGCTTTGAGGGCCCCTACAATGAGCAGTTCTTC.

This chain joins TRBV25-1 and TRBJ2-5, with D perhaps TRBD1 (5 bases). This CDR3 has 15 residues. CDR1 is MGHDK, CDR2 SYGVNS, per germline. The V end lost 4 bases, the J end lost 2 bases, and 14 bases lay between the germline ends. CDR3 residues: CASSAFQGFQETQYF. The CDR3 DNA reads TGTGCCAGCAGTGCCTTTCAGGGTTTTCAAGAGACCCAGTACTTC.

This clonotype was picked up many times. V gene TRBV6-2 or TRBV6-3 combines with J gene TRBJ1-2, with 9 bases aligning to TRBD1. The CDR3 is made up of 15 amino acids. J gave up 0 bases and V 7 bases, and 6 bases lay outside the gene matches. The V gene's germline CDR1 is MNHEY and CDR2 SVGEGT. CDR3 in DNA: TGTGCCAGCAAGGGACAGGGAATCTCTAACTATGGCTACACCTTC. It specifies CASKGQGISNYGYTF.

For this clonotype: The junction shows a germline mismatch at one end, possibly a read error. This chain joins TRBV24-1 and TRBJ2-7, with TRBD2 matching 10 bases. This CDR3 region has 14 residues. Germline loops: CDR1 KGHDR, CDR2 SFDVKD. CDR3 in DNA: TGTGCCGCCAGTGTAAGGGGACTAGCGAGGGCCCAGTACTTC. This codes for CAASVRGLARAQYF.

The chain uses TRBV3-1 and TRBJ2-5; the D is unclear. TRBJ2-7 explains the end of the DNA better; the J call may be wrong. This CDR3 region has 13 residues. CDR1 LGHDT and CDR2 YNNKEL come from the germline V gene (reference sequence). The CDR3 is CASSQVRDYEQYF. The DNA for the CDR3 is TGTGCCAGCAGCCAAGTCAGAGACTACGAGCAGTACTTC.

This clonotype was detected a few times. The genes are TRBV6-1 and TRBJ2-7; 7 bases match TRBD2. The CDR3 is 13 amino acids. Trimming removed 8 bases from V and 1 base from J; junction bases left unmatched: 5. Germline lookup yields CDR1 MNHNS and CDR2 SASEGT. The CDR3 spells CASRWEGSYEQYF. The CDR3 DNA is TGTGCCAGCCGGTGGGAGGGTTCCTACGAGCAGTACTTC.

In this sample, this clonotype turned up a few times. The chain recombines TRBV2 with TRBJ2-2; D possibly corresponds to TRBD2 (6 bases). The CDR3 extends over 15 amino acids. V was shortened by 6 bases and J by 0 bases, with 11 bases between the two germline ends. The germline CDR1 and CDR2 sequences are SNHLY and FYNNEI. The chain's CDR3 is CASREGSANTGELFF. CDR3 sequence (DNA): TGTGCCAGCAGGGAGGGATCCGCGAACACCGGGGAGCTGTTTTTT.

This clonotype was recorded many times. V and J are TRBV5-6 and TRBJ2-3; the match to TRBD2 covers 8 bases. The CDR3 is 16 residues long. Looked up from germline, CDR1 is SGHDT and CDR2 is YYEEEE. V shed 1 base and J 4 bases; nucleotides not matched to a gene: 8. CDR3 in DNA: TGTGCCAGCAGCTTGAAGTCGGGGGGGGTGGCAGATACGCAGTATTTT. Translating gives CASSLKSGGVADTQYF.

Comment on this clonotype: A much larger clone is a single base away; this may be a read error. The CDR3 bases are TGTGCCAGCATGGACTCAATCCAAGGGACCCAGTACTTC. Translation gives CASMDSIQGTQYF. The genes are TRBV18 and TRBJ2-5, with D possibly being TRBD2 (5 bases). The CDR3 spans 13 residues. Germline V gene data show CDR1 as KGHSH and CDR2 as LQKENI.